These 29 T cell receptor beta chains originate from one sample sequenced in a study of shared T cell receptors in the human thymus (dated by TCRdb to the early 2020s). Library preparation employed the immunoSEQ multiplex PCR assay. The source is immuneACCESS, and TCRdb retained only in-frame sequences with V and J called. Part of the clones is not carried over; for the studies checked, unresolved V genes explain less than half of this, and the remainder is unexplained. For this sample there are hundreds of thousands of clones; around 95% appear just once. Of the sample, roughly 0.021% is held by the ten largest clones. Sequencing was carried out using thymocytes. These TCRs come from a human donor.

The V and J genes are TRBV19 and TRBJ2-5; no reliable D call. CDR3 length equals 12 residues. The germline V gene has CDR1 LNHDA and CDR2 SQIVND (reference sequence). Trimming shortened V by 8 bases and J by 2 bases, and 9 bases separated the two germline ends. In DNA, the CDR3 is TGTGCCAGTCAGAACCGACAAGAGACCCAGTACTTC. Its translation is CASQNRQETQYF.

This chain joins TRBV7-2 and TRBJ2-3; TRBD2 aligns across 15 bases. V was clipped by 4 bases and J by 3 bases; unmatched bases: 5. Per germline, CDR1 SGHTA and CDR2 FQGNSA. This CDR3 spans 17 amino acids. DNA of the CDR3: TGTGCCAGCAGCTGCTGGGGACTAGCGGGAGGAACAGATACGCAGTATTTT. This sequence encodes CASSCWGLAGGTDTQYF.

In its sample, this clone was seen a few times. The V gene is TRBV27, the J gene TRBJ1-2; 8 bases fit TRBD1. The germline V gene encodes CDR1 MNHEY and CDR2 SMNVEV (reference sequence). There are 16 residues in the CDR3. V was clipped by 2 bases and J by 8 bases; unmatched bases: 13. The CDR3 DNA reads as TGTGCCAGCAGTTTAGTAGTCAGGGGGCTGTTGAGAGGCTACACCTTC. Amino acid sequence: CASSLVVRGLLRGYTF.

The DNA for the CDR3 is TGTGCCAGCAGTTTCGTGAGACTAGCGGGAGGGCGGGAGCAGTTCTTC. Translating it yields CASSFVRLAGGREQFF. V usage is TRBV27 and J usage is TRBJ2-1; 14 bases map to TRBD2. From germline, CDR1 is MNHEY and CDR2 SMNVEV (reference sequence). J gave up 10 bases and V 3 bases, and 8 bases lay outside the gene matches. The CDR3 is made up of 16 amino acids.

The chain employs TRBV7-3 and TRBJ2-2; TRBD2 matches at 9 bases. V lost 7 bases to trimming and J lost 6 bases; unmatched junction nucleotides: 18. The CDR3 extends over 18 amino acids. CDR1 and CDR2 from the germline V gene are SGHTA and FQGTGA. CDR3 amino acids: CASTLIAGAHTSAGELFF. CDR3 nucleotides: TGTGCCAGCACCCTTATAGCGGGAGCTCACACGTCGGCCGGGGAGCTGTTTTTT.

V and J are TRBV28 and TRBJ2-3; D is uncertain. With 5 bases removed from V and 0 bases from J, the gap between germline ends came to 6 bases. The CDR3 runs 13 residues. The germline V gene has CDR1 MDHEN and CDR2 SYDVKM. CDR3 loop: CASSPPSTDTQYF. CDR3 sequence (DNA): TGTGCCAGCAGTCCGCCTAGCACAGATACGCAGTATTTT.

CDR3 nucleotide sequence: TGTGCCAGCAGCTTAGGGATCTGCGGGAAAAGCGACGAGCAGTACTTC. This gives the protein CASSLGICGKSDEQYF. This chain connects TRBV7-9 to TRBJ2-7; D is perhaps TRBD2 (6 bases). Germline V gene data show CDR1 as SEHNR and CDR2 as FQNEAQ (reference sequence). This CDR3 comprises 16 residues. Trimming took off 1 base at V and 5 bases at J, with 18 bases between the two ends.

The V and J genes are TRBV6-5 and TRBJ2-7, with D unresolved. The germline CDR1 and CDR2 sequences are MNHEY and SVGAGI. The length of the CDR3 is 15 residues. Trimming shortened V by 6 bases and J by 0 bases, and 15 bases separated the two germline ends. The CDR3: CASSPEHQLSYEQYF. The CDR3 DNA reads as TGTGCCAGCAGCCCTGAACACCAACTCTCCTACGAGCAGTACTTC.

The V and J genes are TRBV12-5 and TRBJ2-5; perhaps TRBD2 as D (5 bases). This CDR3 is 15 amino acids long. Germline V CDR1 and CDR2: LGHNT, FRNRAP. Trimming stripped 5 bases from V and 1 base from J, with 14 bases between. The CDR3 nucleotides read TGTGCTAGTGGTGGCGTCGGGATAGGCCAAGAGACCCAGTACTTC. Its translation: CASGGVGIGQETQYF.

The CDR3 spells CASRVSGLSRGYTF. Written as DNA, the CDR3 is TGTGCCAGTAGGGTTTCAGGGCTGTCACGCGGCTACACCTTC. The J gene is TRBJ1-2, the V gene TRBV19, with a weak D call TRBD1 (5 bases). V lost 6 bases to trimming and J lost 8 bases, with 19 bases between them. Germline lookup yields CDR1 LNHDA and CDR2 SQIVND (reference sequence). The CDR3 is made up of 14 amino acids.

V is TRBV5-1 and J is TRBJ2-5; 11 positions match TRBD2. The CDR3 extends over 15 amino acids. Looked up from germline, CDR1 is SGHRS and CDR2 is YFSETQ. The J segment lost 4 bases and the V segment lost 0 bases, leaving 2 bases of the junction unmatched. CDR3 loop: CASSLGLAGRETQYF. DNA for the CDR3: TGCGCCAGCAGCTTGGGACTAGCGGGAAGAGAGACCCAGTACTTC.

The chain has TRBV14 and TRBJ2-7; D is tentatively TRBD1 or TRBD2 (5 bases each). V gave up 1 base and J gave up 6 bases, with 19 bases separating them. The CDR3 contains 16 residues. Looked up from germline, CDR1 is SGHDN and CDR2 is FVKESK. The CDR3: CASSQVFWANGGEQYF. The CDR3 DNA sequence: TGTGCCAGCAGCCAAGTATTCTGGGCTAATGGGGGCGAGCAGTACTTC.

The genes are TRBV19 and TRBJ1-5; TRBD1 might be the D (6 bases). V gave up 3 bases and J gave up 6 bases, with 27 bases separating them. The CDR3 has 19 residues. CDR1 and CDR2 from the germline V gene are LNHDA and SQIVND (reference sequence). Here the CDR3 DNA reads TGTGCCAGTAGTATTAAGGACTCAGGGACAACCCCAATTCTTCAGCCCCAGCATTTT. Protein sequence: CASSIKDSGTTPILQPQHF.

V and J are TRBV21-1 and TRBJ2-1; TRBD2, the table's D call, lacks a check against the DNA. TRBV21-1 is flagged as a pseudogene. CDR3 length equals 17 residues. The CDR3 nucleotides are TGTGCCAGCAGGACGGCTAGCGGGAGGGATTTGAACAATGAGCAGTTCTTC. This translates into CASRTASGRDLNNEQFF.

The chain recombines TRBV4-1 with TRBJ2-5; a possible D gene is TRBD1 (6 bases). The CDR3 sequence is 15 residues long. The germline V and J ends were trimmed by 1 base and 3 bases, with 12 bases remaining between them. Germline CDR1 reads MGHRA; CDR2 reads YSYEKL. The chain's CDR3 is CASSQGSQGKETQYF. In DNA form, the CDR3 reads TGCGCCAGCAGCCAAGGGTCTCAGGGGAAAGAGACCCAGTACTTC.

The chain recombines TRBV25-1 with TRBJ1-6; D possibly corresponds to TRBD1 (5 bases). This CDR3 is built from 14 residues. Trimming shortened V by 4 bases and J by 3 bases, and 7 bases separated the two germline ends. CDR1 and CDR2 from the germline V gene are MGHDK and SYGVNS. Here the CDR3 reads CASSVTGYNSPLHF. Here the CDR3 DNA reads TGTGCCAGCAGTGTAACAGGCTATAATTCACCCCTCCACTTT.

The chain carries TRBV11-2 and TRBJ2-1, with D perhaps given as TRBD1 or TRBD2 (5 bases each). The CDR3 loop spans 14 amino acids. V was cut by 6 bases and J by 7 bases, with 16 bases left in between. Germline CDR1 and CDR2: SGHAT and FQNNGV. CDR3 DNA: TGTGCCAGCAGACCTAGGGGTTCGGGGAATGAGCAGTTCTTC. This gives the protein CASRPRGSGNEQFF.

V gene TRBV6-1 combines with J gene TRBJ2-2; D not certain. Trimming removed 7 bases from V and 6 bases from J, with 3 bases in between. Germline assignment: CDR1 MNHNS and CDR2 SASEGT. This CDR3 spans 10 amino acids. In DNA, the CDR3 is TGTGCCAGCAATTCCGGGGAGCTGTTTTTT. This encodes CASNSGELFF.

The rearrangement joins TRBV28 to TRBJ1-2; D remains unclear. Germline V gene sequence: CDR1 MDHEN, CDR2 SYDVKM. With 4 bases removed from V and 5 bases from J, the gap between germline ends came to 17 bases. The CDR3 is 15 residues long. CDR3 DNA: TGTGCCAGCAGTTCCTCGGACCGACTGATTTATGGCTACACCTTC. Protein product: CASSSSDRLIYGYTF.

The chain has TRBV27 and TRBJ1-4, with D hard to call. Germline CDR1 reads MNHEY; CDR2 reads SMNVEV (reference sequence). V was clipped by 6 bases and J by 3 bases, with 11 bases between them. The CDR3 spans 14 residues. CDR3 loop: CASRVGLSNEKLFF. In DNA form, the CDR3 reads TGTGCCAGCAGGGTAGGGTTGTCTAATGAAAAACTGTTTTTT.

The chain carries TRBV28 and TRBJ2-7; the match to TRBD2 covers 10 bases. Trimming removed 5 bases from V and 2 bases from J; junction bases left unmatched: 18. This CDR3 has 19 amino acids. Germline V gene data show CDR1 as MDHEN and CDR2 as SYDVKM. The CDR3 spells CASSPPTFGTSGTTYEQYF. DNA for the CDR3: TGTGCCAGCAGTCCCCCCACCTTTGGAACTAGCGGGACTACCTACGAGCAGTACTTC.

The rearrangement uses TRBV6-5 and TRBJ1-5; TRBD1 might be the D (5 bases). Germline assignment: CDR1 MNHEY and CDR2 SVGAGI. This CDR3 has 15 amino acids. V lost 0 bases, J lost 6 bases, and 12 bases lay in between. The CDR3 region is CASSYSNRLRQPQHF. The CDR3 DNA reads TGTGCCAGCAGTTACTCGAACAGGCTACGTCAGCCCCAGCATTTT.

V is TRBV30 and J is TRBJ1-3, with a weak D call TRBD1 (6 bases). The CDR3 is 16 amino acids. Germline V gene lookup returns CDR1 GTSNPN and CDR2 SVGIG (reference sequence). The V gene lost 5 bases and the J gene lost 0 bases, with 17 bases spanning the gap. CDR3 protein: CAWRSPGQLSGNTIYF. The CDR3 bases are TGTGCCTGGCGTTCTCCGGGACAACTCTCTGGAAACACCATATATTTT.

This chain uses TRBV6-1 with TRBJ2-1; D gene uncertain. Germline V CDR1 and CDR2: MNHNS, SASEGT. CDR3 length equals 15 residues. Trimming removed 0 bases from V and 8 bases from J, with 14 bases in between. The CDR3 DNA sequence: TGTGCCAGCAGTGAAGCGTACGGGTTCATGGATGAGCAGTTCTTC. This encodes CASSEAYGFMDEQFF.

This rearrangement joins TRBV7-2 to TRBJ2-5; tentatively, D is TRBD1 (5 bases). V was cut by 9 bases and J by 5 bases, with 13 bases left in between. The CDR3 covers 12 residues. Germline V gene sequence: CDR1 SGHTA, CDR2 FQGNSA. CDR3: CASGAFEETQYF. DNA for the CDR3: TGTGCCAGTGGGGCGTTTGAGGAGACCCAGTACTTC.

The rearrangement joins TRBV5-4 to TRBJ2-1; 11 bases are a match to TRBD2. The V segment lost 4 bases and the J segment 4 bases; nucleotides outside the gene matches: 7. The germline gives CDR1 SGHNT, CDR2 YYREEE (reference sequence). The CDR3 contains 16 residues. This chain's CDR3 is CASSPLGTSGYNEQFF. The CDR3 nucleotides are TGTGCCAGCAGCCCCTTGGGGACTAGCGGATACAATGAGCAGTTCTTC.

This chain connects TRBV27 to TRBJ1-6, with 10 bases identical to TRBD1. The V gene end was trimmed by 1 base and the J gene end by 0 bases; junction bases not matched to a gene: 6. The CDR3 is 19 residues long. CDR1 and CDR2 (germline): MNHEY, SMNVEV (reference sequence). The CDR3 reads CASSLLGQGSRSYNSPLHF. The CDR3 nucleotides read TGTGCCAGCAGTTTATTGGGACAGGGGTCGCGCTCCTATAATTCACCCCTCCACTTT.

This chain uses TRBV5-1 with TRBJ2-1, with 7 bases that match TRBD1. Germline-derived CDR1 and CDR2 are SGHRS and YFSETQ. With 4 bases clipped from V and 3 bases from J, the junction kept 10 bases outside the gene matches. The CDR3 is 16 residues long. CDR3 bases: TGCGCCAGCAGCACCGCCGGGACAGATTACTACAATGAGCAGTTCTTC. Translation gives CASSTAGTDYYNEQFF. Full variable domain (rest looked up from reference TRBV5-1 and TRBJ2-1): KAGVTQTPRYLIKTRGQQVTLSCSPISGHRSVSWYQQTPGQGLQFLFEYFSETQRNKGNFPGRFSGRQFSNSRSEMNVSTLELGDSALYLCASSTAGTDYYNEQFFGPGTRLTVL.

This sequence joins TRBV7-9 and TRBJ1-4, with 8 bases identical to TRBD1. This CDR3 is 15 amino acids long. The V segment lost 4 bases and the J segment 0 bases; nucleotides outside the gene matches: 1. Germline lookup yields CDR1 SEHNR and CDR2 FQNEAQ (reference sequence). CDR3 DNA: TGTGCCAGCAGCTCGACAGGGGCAACTAATGAAAAACTGTTTTTT. This translates into CASSSTGATNEKLFF. Full variable domain (missing parts from reference TRBV7-9 and TRBJ1-4): DTGVSQNPRHKITKRGQNVTFRCDPISEHNRLYWYRQTLGQGPEFLTYFQNEAQLEKSRLLSDRFSAERPKGSFSTLEIQRTEQGDSAMYLCASSSTGATNEKLFFGSGTQLSVL.